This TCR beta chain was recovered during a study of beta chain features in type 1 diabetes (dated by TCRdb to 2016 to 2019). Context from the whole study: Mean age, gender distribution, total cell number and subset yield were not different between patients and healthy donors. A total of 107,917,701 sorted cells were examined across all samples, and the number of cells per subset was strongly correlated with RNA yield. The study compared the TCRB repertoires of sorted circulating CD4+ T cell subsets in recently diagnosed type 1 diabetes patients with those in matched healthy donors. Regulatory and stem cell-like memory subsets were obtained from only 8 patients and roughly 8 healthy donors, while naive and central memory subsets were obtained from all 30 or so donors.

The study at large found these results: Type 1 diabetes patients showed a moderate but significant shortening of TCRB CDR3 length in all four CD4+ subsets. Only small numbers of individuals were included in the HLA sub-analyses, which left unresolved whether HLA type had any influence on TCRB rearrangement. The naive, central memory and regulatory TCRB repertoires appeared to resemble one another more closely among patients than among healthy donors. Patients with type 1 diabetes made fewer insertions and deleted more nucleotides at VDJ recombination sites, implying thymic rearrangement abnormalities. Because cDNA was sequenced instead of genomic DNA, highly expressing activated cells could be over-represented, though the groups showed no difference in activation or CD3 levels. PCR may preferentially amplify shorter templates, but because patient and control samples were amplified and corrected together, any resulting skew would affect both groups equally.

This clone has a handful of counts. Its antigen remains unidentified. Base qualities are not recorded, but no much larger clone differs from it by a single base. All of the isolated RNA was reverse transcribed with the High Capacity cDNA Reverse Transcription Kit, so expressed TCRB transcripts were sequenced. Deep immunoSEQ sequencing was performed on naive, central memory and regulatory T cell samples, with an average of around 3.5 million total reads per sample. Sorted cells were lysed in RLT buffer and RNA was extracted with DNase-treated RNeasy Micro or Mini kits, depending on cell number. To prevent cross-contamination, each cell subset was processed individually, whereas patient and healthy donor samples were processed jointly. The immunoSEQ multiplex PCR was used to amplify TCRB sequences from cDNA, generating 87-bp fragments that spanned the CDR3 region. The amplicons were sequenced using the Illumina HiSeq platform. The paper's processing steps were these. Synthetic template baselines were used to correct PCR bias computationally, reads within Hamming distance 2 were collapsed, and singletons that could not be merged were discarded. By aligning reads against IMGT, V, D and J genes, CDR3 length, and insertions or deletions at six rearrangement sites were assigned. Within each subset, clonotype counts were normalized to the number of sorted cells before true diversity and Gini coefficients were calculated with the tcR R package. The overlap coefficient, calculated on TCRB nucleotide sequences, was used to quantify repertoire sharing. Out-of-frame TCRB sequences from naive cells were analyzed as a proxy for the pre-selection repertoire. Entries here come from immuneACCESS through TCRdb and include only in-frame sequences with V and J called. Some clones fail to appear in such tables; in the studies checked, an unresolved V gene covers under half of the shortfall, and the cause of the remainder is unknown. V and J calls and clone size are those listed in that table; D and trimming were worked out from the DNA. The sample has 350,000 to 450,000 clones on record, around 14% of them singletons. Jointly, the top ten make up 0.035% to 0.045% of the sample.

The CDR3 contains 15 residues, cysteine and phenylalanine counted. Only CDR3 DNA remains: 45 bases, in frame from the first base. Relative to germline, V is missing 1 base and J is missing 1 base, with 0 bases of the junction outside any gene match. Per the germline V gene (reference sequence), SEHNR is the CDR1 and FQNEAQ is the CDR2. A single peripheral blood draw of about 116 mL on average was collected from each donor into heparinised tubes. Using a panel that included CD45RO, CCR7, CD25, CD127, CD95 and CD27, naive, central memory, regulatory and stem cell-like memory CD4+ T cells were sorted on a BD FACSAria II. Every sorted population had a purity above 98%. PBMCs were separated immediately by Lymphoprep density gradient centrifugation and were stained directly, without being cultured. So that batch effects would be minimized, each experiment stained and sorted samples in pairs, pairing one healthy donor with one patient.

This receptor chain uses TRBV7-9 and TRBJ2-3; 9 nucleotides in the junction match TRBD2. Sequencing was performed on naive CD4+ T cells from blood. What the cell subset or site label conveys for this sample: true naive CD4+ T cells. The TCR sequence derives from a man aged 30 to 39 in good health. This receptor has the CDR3 CASSLERGGTDTQYF. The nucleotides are TGTGCCAGCAGCTTAGAGCGGGGGGGCACAGATACGCAGTATTTT.